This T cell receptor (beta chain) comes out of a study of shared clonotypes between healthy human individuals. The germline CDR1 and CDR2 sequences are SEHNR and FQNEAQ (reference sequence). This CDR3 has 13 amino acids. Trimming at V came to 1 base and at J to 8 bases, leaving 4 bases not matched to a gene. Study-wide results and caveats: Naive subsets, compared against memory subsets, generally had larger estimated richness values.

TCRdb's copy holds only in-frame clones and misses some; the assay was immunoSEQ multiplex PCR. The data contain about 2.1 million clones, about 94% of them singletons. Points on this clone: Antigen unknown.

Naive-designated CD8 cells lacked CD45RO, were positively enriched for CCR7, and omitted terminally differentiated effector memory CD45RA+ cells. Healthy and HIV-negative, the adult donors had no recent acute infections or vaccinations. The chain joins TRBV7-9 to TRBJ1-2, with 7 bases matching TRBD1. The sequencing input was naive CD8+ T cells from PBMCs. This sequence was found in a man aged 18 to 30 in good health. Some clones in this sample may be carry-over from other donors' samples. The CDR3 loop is CASSLEQGHGYTF. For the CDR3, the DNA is TGTGCCAGCAGCTTAGAACAGGGGCACGGCTACACCTTC.